This T cell receptor (beta chain) was documented in a study of brain T cells in children with intractable seizures. Using immunoSEQ multiplex PCR, the repertoire was profiled, and TCRdb retains in-frame clones only, with some absent. The table includes approximately 330,000 clones, over 90% detected once. This clone is a singleton in its sample. Time point here: blood from clinic visit 5 months post-surgery; TSC patient then seizure free. Surgery cases with the highest brain T cell transcript signatures were chosen for sequencing. The material was peripheral blood, obtained roughly 5 months after surgery. This clonotype was sampled from a boy less than two years old with tuberous sclerosis and intractable seizures.

CDR3 bases: TGTGCCAGCAGTCCCCTGCCCCTATACGAGCAGTACTTC. Its protein is CASSPLPLYEQYF. The V call is TRBV27, the J call TRBJ2-7; D uncertain. This CDR3 is built from 13 residues. Trimming left V 5 bases short and J 4 bases short, with 12 bases between. Germline V CDR1 and CDR2: MNHEY, SMNVEV (reference sequence).